The rows below give T cell receptor beta chains drawn from one sample of a study of blood T cell repertoires in COVID-19. Assay used: immunoSEQ multiplex PCR; TCRdb lists only in-frame clones, some missing. The sample records 20,000 to 30,000 clones, roughly nine tenths being singletons. Sequences were obtained from peripheral blood. The receptors originated from a man between 65 and 85 years old with COVID-19, enrolled during active disease. CDR3s include the opening cysteine and the closing phenylalanine or tryptophan. Fields, in order: clone size, J gene, D gene, V gene, CDR3 DNA, CDR3 protein. A D gene is named only where the DNA matches it firmly. Rows may omit the clone size; those that give it use once, few, many or a size class.

clone_size: NA
j_call: TRBJ1-6
d_call: NA
v_call: TRBV30
cdr3_nt: TGTGCCTGGGCCCGGGGGGGGTCCCGTTCACCCCTCCACTTT
cdr3_aa: CAWARGGSRSPLHF

clone_size: NA
j_call: TRBJ1-1
d_call: TRBD1
v_call: TRBV5-1
cdr3_nt: TGCGCCAGCAGTAGGACAGGGGGCCTCACTGAAGCTTTCTTT
cdr3_aa: CASSRTGGLTEAFF

clone_size: once
j_call: TRBJ2-1
d_call: TRBD1
v_call: TRBV11-3
cdr3_nt: TGTGCCAGCAGCCAAGTTTGGGACAGCTCCTACAATGAGCAGTTCTTC
cdr3_aa: CASSQVWDSSYNEQFF

clone_size: NA
j_call: TRBJ2-7
d_call: NA
v_call: TRBV18
cdr3_nt: TGTGCCAGCTCACCATTCGAGACAGCAGCCTACGAGCAGTACTTC
cdr3_aa: CASSPFETAAYEQYF

clone_size: NA
j_call: TRBJ2-2
d_call: NA
v_call: TRBV30
cdr3_nt: TGTGCCTGCCCAGGGCAGGAGAACACCGGGGAGCTGTTTTTT
cdr3_aa: CACPGQENTGELFF

clone_size: NA
j_call: TRBJ2-6
d_call: NA
v_call: TRBV27
cdr3_nt: TGTGCCAGCAGTTTGACAGGTCTCTCTGGGGCCAACGTCCTGACTTTC
cdr3_aa: CASSLTGLSGANVLTF

clone_size: NA
j_call: TRBJ1-2
d_call: TRBD1
v_call: TRBV7-9
cdr3_nt: TGTGCCAGCATTTCCCTTCAGGGGGTTAACTATGGCTACACCTTC
cdr3_aa: CASISLQGVNYGYTF

clone_size: NA
j_call: TRBJ1-1
d_call: TRBD1
v_call: TRBV5-1
cdr3_nt: TGCGCCAGCAGCTGGGGACAGGGGAGGACTGAAGCTTTCTTT
cdr3_aa: CASSWGQGRTEAFF

clone_size: NA
j_call: TRBJ2-3
d_call: NA
v_call: TRBV21-1
cdr3_nt: TGTGCCAGCAGCAAAAGCGGAGGAACAGGGGTAACAGATACGCAGTATTTT
cdr3_aa: CASSKSGGTGVTDTQYF

clone_size: NA
j_call: TRBJ1-2
d_call: NA
v_call: TRBV12-5
cdr3_nt: TGTGCTAGTGGTTTGCCGTCCGGTAGTGGCTACACCTTC
cdr3_aa: CASGLPSGSGYTF

clone_size: NA
j_call: TRBJ2-6
d_call: NA
v_call: TRBV4-1
cdr3_nt: TGCGCCAGCAGCCAACGGGTTAATTCTGGGGCCAACGTCCTGACTTTC
cdr3_aa: CASSQRVNSGANVLTF

clone_size: NA
j_call: TRBJ2-2
d_call: NA
v_call: TRBV7-8
cdr3_nt: TGTGCCAGCAAGCGCTACCCGAACACCGGGGAGCTGTTTTTT
cdr3_aa: CASKRYPNTGELFF

clone_size: NA
j_call: TRBJ1-2
d_call: NA
v_call: TRBV10-1
cdr3_nt: TGCGCCAGCAGTGAGGCAGGATCCAACTATGGCTACACCTTC
cdr3_aa: CASSEAGSNYGYTF

clone_size: NA
j_call: TRBJ1-4
d_call: NA
v_call: TRBV6-6
cdr3_nt: TGTGCCAGCAGTCCCAGGACGACGGGGGGAAGGACTAATGAAAAACTGTTTTTT
cdr3_aa: CASSPRTTGGRTNEKLFF

clone_size: once
j_call: TRBJ2-5
d_call: NA
v_call: TRBV4-2
cdr3_nt: TGTGCCAGCAGCCAAGAGAGGTTACAAGAGACCCAGTACTTC
cdr3_aa: CASSQERLQETQYF

clone_size: NA
j_call: TRBJ1-3
d_call: NA
v_call: TRBV6-5
cdr3_nt: TGTGCCAGCAGTTCAGGGCCTGGAAACACCATATATTTT
cdr3_aa: CASSSGPGNTIYF

clone_size: NA
j_call: TRBJ2-7
d_call: NA
v_call: TRBV5-1
cdr3_nt: TGCGCCAGCAGCTTGGAAGGGGGCGAGCAGTACTTC
cdr3_aa: CASSLEGGEQYF

clone_size: NA
j_call: TRBJ1-1
d_call: TRBD1
v_call: TRBV18
cdr3_nt: TGTGCCAGCTCTCGACAGGGGATGAACACTGAAGCTTTCTTT
cdr3_aa: CASSRQGMNTEAFF

clone_size: NA
j_call: TRBJ2-7
d_call: TRBD2
v_call: TRBV18
cdr3_nt: TGTGCCAGCTCAGGTCTGGGTAGCGGGGGAGAGCAGTACTTC
cdr3_aa: CASSGLGSGGEQYF

clone_size: NA
j_call: TRBJ2-1
d_call: NA
v_call: TRBV2
cdr3_nt: TGTGCCAGCAGTGTGGCGGTCTACAATGAGCAGTTCTTC
cdr3_aa: CASSVAVYNEQFF

clone_size: NA
j_call: TRBJ1-1
d_call: TRBD1
v_call: TRBV10-3
cdr3_nt: TGTGCCATCAGACCGGGACAGGGAGGATCGGAGACTGAAGCTTTCTTT
cdr3_aa: CAIRPGQGGSETEAFF

clone_size: NA
j_call: TRBJ2-4
d_call: NA
v_call: TRBV19
cdr3_nt: TGTGCCAGTAGTATAGAGGGGGCCCTTACGAACATTCAGTACTTC
cdr3_aa: CASSIEGALTNIQYF

clone_size: NA
j_call: TRBJ2-7
d_call: TRBD1
v_call: TRBV6-5
cdr3_nt: TGTGCCAGCAGTTACTCGGGGACAGGGAGCTACGAGCAGTACTTC
cdr3_aa: CASSYSGTGSYEQYF

clone_size: NA
j_call: TRBJ2-3
d_call: NA
v_call: TRBV4-1
cdr3_nt: TGCGCCAGCAGCCAAGATGTGGGGGAAACCGGGACTCTGGTTACAGATACGCAGTATTTT
cdr3_aa: CASSQDVGETGTLVTDTQYF

clone_size: once
j_call: TRBJ2-1
d_call: TRBD1
v_call: TRBV10-3
cdr3_nt: TGTGCCATCAGTGAAAGTAGGGCAGGGGGCGATGAGCAGTTCTTC
cdr3_aa: CAISESRAGGDEQFF

clone_size: NA
j_call: TRBJ1-1
d_call: TRBD1
v_call: TRBV7-2
cdr3_nt: TGTGCCAGCAGCCGCCCAGGGACAGTGAACACTGAAGCTTTCTTT
cdr3_aa: CASSRPGTVNTEAFF

clone_size: NA
j_call: TRBJ1-1
d_call: NA
v_call: TRBV7-9
cdr3_nt: TGTGCCAGCAGCTTAGTGGGAGGAGGGATAGGAGCTTTCTTT
cdr3_aa: CASSLVGGGIGAFF

clone_size: NA
j_call: TRBJ1-6
d_call: NA
v_call: TRBV6-2/TRBV6-3
cdr3_nt: TGTGCCAGCAGCTGGGCCTCGAATTCACCCCTCCACTTT
cdr3_aa: CASSWASNSPLHF

clone_size: NA
j_call: TRBJ1-3
d_call: TRBD1
v_call: TRBV2
cdr3_nt: TGTGCCAGCGGTGACAGGGCTTACACCATATATTTT
cdr3_aa: CASGDRAYTIYF

clone_size: NA
j_call: TRBJ2-1
d_call: NA
v_call: TRBV6-5
cdr3_nt: TGTGCCAGCAGTTACGTGGGAGGTACGAATGAGCAGTTCTTC
cdr3_aa: CASSYVGGTNEQFF

clone_size: NA
j_call: TRBJ1-1
d_call: NA
v_call: TRBV7-9
cdr3_nt: TGTGCCAGCAGCCGGACGGGAATGAACACTGAAGCTTTCTTT
cdr3_aa: CASSRTGMNTEAFF

clone_size: few
j_call: TRBJ1-2
d_call: NA
v_call: TRBV4-1
cdr3_nt: TGCGCCAGCAGCCACCCAGGGTCTAACTATGGCTACACCTTC
cdr3_aa: CASSHPGSNYGYTF

clone_size: NA
j_call: TRBJ2-2
d_call: TRBD1
v_call: TRBV27
cdr3_nt: TGTGCCGCGAGGGGGCCGGACACCGGGGAGCTGTTTTTT
cdr3_aa: CAARGPDTGELFF

clone_size: few
j_call: TRBJ1-5
d_call: NA
v_call: TRBV5-1
cdr3_nt: TGCGCCAGCAGCTTGACGGTCGGCAATCAGCCCCAGCATTTT
cdr3_aa: CASSLTVGNQPQHF

clone_size: NA
j_call: TRBJ2-1
d_call: NA
v_call: TRBV6-4
cdr3_nt: TGTGCCAGCAGTGATGACGGAGTACCCTACAATGAGCAGTTCTTC
cdr3_aa: CASSDDGVPYNEQFF

clone_size: NA
j_call: TRBJ1-1
d_call: NA
v_call: TRBV7-9
cdr3_nt: TGTGCCAGCAGCCCTGGCATAACTGAAGCTTTCTTT
cdr3_aa: CASSPGITEAFF

clone_size: NA
j_call: TRBJ2-7
d_call: NA
v_call: TRBV11-2
cdr3_nt: TGTGCCAGCTCCGTGTGGTGGACATTCTCCTACGAGCAGTACTTC
cdr3_aa: CASSVWWTFSYEQYF

clone_size: NA
j_call: TRBJ1-2
d_call: TRBD1
v_call: TRBV3-1/TRBV3-2
cdr3_nt: TGTGCCAGCAGCCAAGACCGGACAGGGGTTGGCTACACCTTC
cdr3_aa: CASSQDRTGVGYTF

clone_size: NA
j_call: TRBJ1-6
d_call: NA
v_call: TRBV2
cdr3_nt: TGTGCCAGCAAGCCAGACAGCTCCTATAATTCACCCCTCCACTTT
cdr3_aa: CASKPDSSYNSPLHF

clone_size: few
j_call: TRBJ2-7
d_call: TRBD1
v_call: TRBV7-9
cdr3_nt: TGTGCCAGCAGCTCGGGTAGGGGACAGAGGGCTTTCGAGCAGTACTTC
cdr3_aa: CASSSGRGQRAFEQYF

clone_size: NA
j_call: TRBJ1-2
d_call: TRBD1
v_call: TRBV5-1
cdr3_nt: TGCGCCAGCAGCCCGACAGGGGAAATCGATGGCTACACCTTC
cdr3_aa: CASSPTGEIDGYTF

clone_size: NA
j_call: TRBJ1-2
d_call: TRBD1
v_call: TRBV7-8
cdr3_nt: TGTGCCAGCAGCTACGGGACAGGCTATGGCTACACCTTC
cdr3_aa: CASSYGTGYGYTF

clone_size: NA
j_call: TRBJ1-1
d_call: NA
v_call: TRBV25-1
cdr3_nt: TGTGCCAGCAGTGATTGGAGGAACACTGAAGCTTTCTTT
cdr3_aa: CASSDWRNTEAFF

clone_size: NA
j_call: TRBJ1-1
d_call: TRBD1
v_call: TRBV6-1
cdr3_nt: TGTGCCAGCAGTGAACCTCGAATTAGGACAGGGGTGAACACTGAAGCTTTCTTT
cdr3_aa: CASSEPRIRTGVNTEAFF

clone_size: NA
j_call: TRBJ1-1
d_call: NA
v_call: TRBV4-2
cdr3_nt: TGTGCCAGCAGCCTCTACAACACTGAAGCTTTCTTT
cdr3_aa: CASSLYNTEAFF

clone_size: NA
j_call: TRBJ2-7
d_call: TRBD1
v_call: TRBV9
cdr3_nt: TGTGCCAGCAGCGTAGGGACAGGGGCCTACGAGCAGTACTTC
cdr3_aa: CASSVGTGAYEQYF

clone_size: NA
j_call: TRBJ2-7
d_call: TRBD1
v_call: TRBV10-2
cdr3_nt: TGCGCCAGCGGTTCCGGGACAGCCTCCTACGAGCAGTACTTC
cdr3_aa: CASGSGTASYEQYF